The subject of this entry is one TCR beta chain. The data stem from a study of blood T cell repertoires in COVID-19. Study context: Sites across the United States, Italy and Spain contributed samples from acute and convalescent COVID-19. T cells, B-cell-depleted T cells, or PBMCs provided the cDNA or gDNA that served as material.

Per the authors' pipeline: Counts of nucleated cells, estimated from reference gene primer amplification, were obtained. Some clones are missing from TCRdb's copy, which holds only in-frame ones; the method was immunoSEQ multiplex PCR. The DNA was the basis for D and trimming; V, J and clone size are from that table. The table shows just under 250,000 clones, with around 86% occurring only once. There are 16 residues in the CDR3. V lost 7 bases to trimming and J lost 0 bases; unmatched junction nucleotides: 7. CDR1 and CDR2 (germline): SEHNR, FQNEAQ (reference sequence). This clonotype originated in a woman aged 30 to 39 who had recovered from COVID-19. Material: peripheral blood. The V call is TRBV7-9, the J call TRBJ2-2, with TRBD1 matching over 8 bases. The CDR3 protein is CASTSRTGPNTGELFF. The CDR3 DNA follows: TGTGCCAGCACCTCCCGGACAGGGCCGAACACCGGGGAGCTGTTTTTT.